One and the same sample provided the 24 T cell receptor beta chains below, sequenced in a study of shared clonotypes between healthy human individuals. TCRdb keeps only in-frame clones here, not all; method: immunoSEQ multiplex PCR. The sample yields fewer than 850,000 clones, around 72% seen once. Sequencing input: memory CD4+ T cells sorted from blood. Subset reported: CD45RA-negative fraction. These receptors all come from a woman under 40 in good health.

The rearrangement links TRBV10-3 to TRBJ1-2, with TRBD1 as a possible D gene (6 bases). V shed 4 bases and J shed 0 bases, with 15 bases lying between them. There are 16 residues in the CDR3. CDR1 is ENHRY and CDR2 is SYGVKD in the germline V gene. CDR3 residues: CAISVGETGPNYGYTF. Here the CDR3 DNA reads TGTGCCATCAGTGTAGGCGAAACAGGGCCTAACTATGGCTACACCTTC.

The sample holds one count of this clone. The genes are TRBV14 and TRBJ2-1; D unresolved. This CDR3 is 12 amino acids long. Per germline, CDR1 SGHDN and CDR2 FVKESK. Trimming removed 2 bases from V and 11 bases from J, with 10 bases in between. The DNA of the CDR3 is TGTGCCAGCAGCCAAAATAATCTAAAGCAGTTCTTC. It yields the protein CASSQNNLKQFF.

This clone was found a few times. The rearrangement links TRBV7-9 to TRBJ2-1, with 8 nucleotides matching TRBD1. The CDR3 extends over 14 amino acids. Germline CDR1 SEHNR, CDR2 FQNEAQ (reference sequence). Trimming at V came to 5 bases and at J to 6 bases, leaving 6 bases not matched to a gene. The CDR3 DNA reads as TGTGCCAGCAGCCACTCGGGACAGGTCAATGAGCAGTTCTTC. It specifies CASSHSGQVNEQFF. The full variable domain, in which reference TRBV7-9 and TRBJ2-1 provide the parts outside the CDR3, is DTGVSQNPRHKITKRGQNVTFRCDPISEHNRLYWYRQTLGQGPEFLTYFQNEAQLEKSRLLSDRFSAERPKGSFSTLEIQRTEQGDSAMYLCASSHSGQVNEQFFGPGTRLTVL.

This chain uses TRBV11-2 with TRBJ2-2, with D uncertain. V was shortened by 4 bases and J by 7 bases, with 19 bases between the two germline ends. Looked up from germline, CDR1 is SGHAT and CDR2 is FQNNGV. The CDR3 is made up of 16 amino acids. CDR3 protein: CASSSLTRQLSGELFF. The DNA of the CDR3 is TGTGCCAGCAGCTCATTGACTCGGCAACTCAGCGGGGAGCTGTTTTTT. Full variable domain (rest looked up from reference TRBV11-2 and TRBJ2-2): EAGVAQSPRYKIIEKRQSVAFWCNPISGHATLYWYQQILGQGPKLLIQFQNNGVVDDSQLPKDRFSAERLKGVDSTLKIQPAKLEDSAVYLCASSSLTRQLSGELFFGEGSRLTVL.

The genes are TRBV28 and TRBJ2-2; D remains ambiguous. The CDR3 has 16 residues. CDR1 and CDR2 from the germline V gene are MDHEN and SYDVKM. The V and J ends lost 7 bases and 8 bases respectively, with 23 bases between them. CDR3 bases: TGTGCCAGCACCCTCCCGCATGGACGGCCATTGGGGGAGCTGTTTTTT. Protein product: CASTLPHGRPLGELFF.

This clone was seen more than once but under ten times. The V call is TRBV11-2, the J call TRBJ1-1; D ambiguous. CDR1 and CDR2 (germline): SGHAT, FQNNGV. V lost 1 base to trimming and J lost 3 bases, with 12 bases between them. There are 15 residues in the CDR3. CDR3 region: CASSLVLGLHTEAFF. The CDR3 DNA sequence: TGTGCCAGCAGCTTAGTTTTGGGATTACACACTGAAGCTTTCTTT.

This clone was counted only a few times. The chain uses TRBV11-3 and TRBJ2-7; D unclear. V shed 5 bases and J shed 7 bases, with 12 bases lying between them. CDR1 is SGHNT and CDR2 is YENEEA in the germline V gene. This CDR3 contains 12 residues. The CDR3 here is CASSGVTLEQYF. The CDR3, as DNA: TGTGCCAGCAGCGGCGTGACTCTGGAGCAGTACTTC.

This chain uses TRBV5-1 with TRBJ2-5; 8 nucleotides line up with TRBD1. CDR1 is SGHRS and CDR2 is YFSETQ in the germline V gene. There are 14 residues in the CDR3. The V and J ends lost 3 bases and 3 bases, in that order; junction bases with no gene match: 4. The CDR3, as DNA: TGCGCCAGCAGCTACCAGGGGGCCGAAGAGACCCAGTACTTC. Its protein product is CASSYQGAEETQYF.

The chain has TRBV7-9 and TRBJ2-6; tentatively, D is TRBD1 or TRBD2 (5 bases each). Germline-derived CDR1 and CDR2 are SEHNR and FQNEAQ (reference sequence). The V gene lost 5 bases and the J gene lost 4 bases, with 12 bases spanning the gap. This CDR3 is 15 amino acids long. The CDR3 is CASSHPREGANVLTF. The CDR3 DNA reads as TGTGCCAGCAGCCACCCCAGGGAGGGGGCCAACGTCCTGACTTTC. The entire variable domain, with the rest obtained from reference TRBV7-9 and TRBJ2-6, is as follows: DTGVSQNPRHKITKRGQNVTFRCDPISEHNRLYWYRQTLGQGPEFLTYFQNEAQLEKSRLLSDRFSAERPKGSFSTLEIQRTEQGDSAMYLCASSHPREGANVLTFGAGSRLTVL.

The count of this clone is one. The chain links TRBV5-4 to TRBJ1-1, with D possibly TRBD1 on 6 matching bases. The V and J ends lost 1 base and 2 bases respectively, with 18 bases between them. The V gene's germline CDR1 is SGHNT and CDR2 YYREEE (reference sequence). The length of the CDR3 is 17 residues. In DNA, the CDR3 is TGTGCCAGCAGCTTGTGGGGGGGCCGGTGGCCCAACACTGAAGCTTTCTTT. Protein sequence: CASSLWGGRWPNTEAFF.

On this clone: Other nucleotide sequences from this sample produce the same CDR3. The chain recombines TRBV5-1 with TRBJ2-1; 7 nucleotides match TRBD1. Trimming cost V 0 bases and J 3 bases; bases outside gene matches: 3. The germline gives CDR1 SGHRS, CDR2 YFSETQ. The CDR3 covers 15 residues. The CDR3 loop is CASSLDSGGYNEQFF. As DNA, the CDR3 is TGCGCCAGCAGCTTGGATTCAGGGGGCTACAATGAGCAGTTCTTC.

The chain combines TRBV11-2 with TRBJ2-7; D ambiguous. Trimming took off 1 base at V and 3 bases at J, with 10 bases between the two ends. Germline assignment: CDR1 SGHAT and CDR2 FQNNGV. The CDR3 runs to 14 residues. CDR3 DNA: TGTGCCAGCAGCTTAGGGCAGACCTACTACGAGCAGTACTTC. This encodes CASSLGQTYYEQYF.

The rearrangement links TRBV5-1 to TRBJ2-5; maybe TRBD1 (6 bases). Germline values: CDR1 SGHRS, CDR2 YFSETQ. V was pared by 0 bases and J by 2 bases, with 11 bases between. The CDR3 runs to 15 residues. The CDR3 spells CASSLVSGQQETQYF. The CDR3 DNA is TGCGCCAGCAGCTTGGTCTCAGGACAGCAAGAGACCCAGTACTTC.

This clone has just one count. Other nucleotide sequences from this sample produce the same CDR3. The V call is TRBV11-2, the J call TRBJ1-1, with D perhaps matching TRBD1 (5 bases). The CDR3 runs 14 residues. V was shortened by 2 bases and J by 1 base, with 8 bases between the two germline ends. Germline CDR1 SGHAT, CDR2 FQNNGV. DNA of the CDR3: TGTGCCAGCAGCTTACAGGGCGGGAACACTGAAGCTTTCTTT. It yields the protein CASSLQGGNTEAFF.

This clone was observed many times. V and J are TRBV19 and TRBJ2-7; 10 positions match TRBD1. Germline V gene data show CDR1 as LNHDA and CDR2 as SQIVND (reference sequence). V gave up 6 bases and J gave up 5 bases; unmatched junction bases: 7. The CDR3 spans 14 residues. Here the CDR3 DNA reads TGTGCCAGTAGCAAGGGACAGGGGATAGACGAGCAGTACTTC. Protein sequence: CASSKGQGIDEQYF.

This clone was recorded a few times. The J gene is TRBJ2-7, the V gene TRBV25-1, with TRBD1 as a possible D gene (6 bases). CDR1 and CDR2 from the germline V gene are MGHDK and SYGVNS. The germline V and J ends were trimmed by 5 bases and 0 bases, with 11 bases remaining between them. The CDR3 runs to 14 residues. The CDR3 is CASSTTGISYEQYF. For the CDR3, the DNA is TGTGCCAGCAGTACAACAGGGATCTCCTACGAGCAGTACTTC.

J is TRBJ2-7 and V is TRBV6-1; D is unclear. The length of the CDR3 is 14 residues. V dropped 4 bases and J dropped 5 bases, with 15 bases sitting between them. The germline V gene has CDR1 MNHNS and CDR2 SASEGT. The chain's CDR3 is CASSGSRALDEQYF. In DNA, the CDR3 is TGTGCCAGCAGTGGAAGTAGGGCCCTGGACGAGCAGTACTTC.

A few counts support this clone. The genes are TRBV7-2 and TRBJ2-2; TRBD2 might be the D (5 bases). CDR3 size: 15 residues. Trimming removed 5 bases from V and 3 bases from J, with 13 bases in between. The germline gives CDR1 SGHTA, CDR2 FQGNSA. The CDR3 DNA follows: TGTGCCAGCAGCCTTTACTTCGGGGACACCGGGGAGCTGTTTTTT. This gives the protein CASSLYFGDTGELFF.

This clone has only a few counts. The CDR3 region is CASLWAGGYEQYF. The CDR3 DNA follows: TGCGCCAGCTTATGGGCGGGAGGCTACGAGCAGTACTTC. The genes are TRBV10-2 and TRBJ2-7, with 8 bases aligning to TRBD2. The CDR3 is 13 amino acids. From germline, CDR1 is WSHSY and CDR2 SAAADI. The J segment lost 3 bases and the V segment lost 8 bases, leaving 6 bases of the junction unmatched.

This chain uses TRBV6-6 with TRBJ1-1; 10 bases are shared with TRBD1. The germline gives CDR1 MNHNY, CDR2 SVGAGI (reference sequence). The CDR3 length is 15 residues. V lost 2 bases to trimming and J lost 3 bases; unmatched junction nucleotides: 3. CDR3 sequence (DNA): TGTGCCAGCAGTTACCCCGGGACAGGGGACACTGAAGCTTTCTTT. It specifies CASSYPGTGDTEAFF.

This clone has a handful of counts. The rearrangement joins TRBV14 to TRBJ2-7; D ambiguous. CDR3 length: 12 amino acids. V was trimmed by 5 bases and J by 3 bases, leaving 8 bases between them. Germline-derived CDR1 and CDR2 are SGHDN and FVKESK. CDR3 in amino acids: CASSRFDYEQYF. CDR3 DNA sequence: TGTGCCAGCAGCAGGTTCGACTACGAGCAGTACTTC.

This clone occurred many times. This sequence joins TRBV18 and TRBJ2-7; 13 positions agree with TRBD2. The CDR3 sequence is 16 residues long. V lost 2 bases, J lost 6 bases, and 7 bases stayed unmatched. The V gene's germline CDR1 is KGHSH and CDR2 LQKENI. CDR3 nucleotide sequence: TGTGCCAGCTCACCAGTACTAGCGGGAGGGCCCGGCGAGCAGTACTTC. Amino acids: CASSPVLAGGPGEQYF.

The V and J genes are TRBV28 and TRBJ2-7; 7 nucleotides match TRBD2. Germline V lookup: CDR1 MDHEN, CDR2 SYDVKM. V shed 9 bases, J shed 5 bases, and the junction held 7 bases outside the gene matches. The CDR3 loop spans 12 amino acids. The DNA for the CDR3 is TGTGCCAGTTCTAGCGGCCCCAACGAGCAGTACTTC. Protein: CASSSGPNEQYF.

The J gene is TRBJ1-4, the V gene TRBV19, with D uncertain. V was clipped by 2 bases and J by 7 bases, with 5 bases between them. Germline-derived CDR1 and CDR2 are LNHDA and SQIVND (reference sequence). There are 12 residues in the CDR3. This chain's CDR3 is CASSIFGEKLFF. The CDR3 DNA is TGTGCCAGTAGTATATTCGGTGAAAAACTGTTTTTT.